The 31 T cell receptor beta chains below all came from one sample that was sequenced in a study of Ad26.COV2.S vaccination and SARS-CoV-2 variants. The sample's treatment: around 19 received Ad26.COV2.S at low or high dose, single or two shots; 5 received placebo; per-sample allocation not given. The samples were gathered on day 63 after the first injection of vaccine or placebo. Produced via immunoSEQ multiplex PCR; TCRdb's table is partial and in-frame only. The table shows 350,000 to 450,000 clones, with 92% occurring only once. The input for sequencing was peripheral blood, taken in a trial of Ad26.COV2.S vaccine versus placebo. Every receptor here comes from a person aged 18 to 65 who received the Ad26.COV2.S COVID-19 vaccine or a placebo.

The chain recombines TRBV18 with TRBJ2-7, with D possibly TRBD2 on 6 matching bases. Per the germline V gene, CDR1 is KGHSH and CDR2 is LQKENI. Trimming pared 5 bases from V and 0 bases from J, leaving 14 bases between. CDR3 length: 15 residues. The CDR3 reads CASSSTGGTSYEQYF. The DNA for the CDR3 is TGTGCCAGCTCATCCACCGGGGGAACCTCCTACGAGCAGTACTTC.

This clone was seen only once. The genes are TRBV5-1 and TRBJ2-7; the D call may be TRBD1 or TRBD2 (5 bases each). CDR1 is SGHRS, CDR2 YFSETQ, per germline. CDR3 size: 13 residues. Deletions cut 5 bases from V and 2 bases from J, with 11 bases between. CDR3 sequence: CASRLGPPYEQYF. CDR3 DNA sequence: TGCGCCAGCAGGCTGGGACCCCCCTACGAGCAGTACTTC.

J is TRBJ2-1 and V is TRBV6-5; 7 nucleotides agree with TRBD1. The CDR3 is 14 amino acids. The germline CDR1 and CDR2 sequences are MNHEY and SVGAGI. V gave up 6 bases and J gave up 5 bases; unmatched junction bases: 7. CDR3 sequence reads: CASRYRGINNEQFF. DNA of the CDR3: TGTGCCAGCAGGTACAGGGGTATCAACAATGAGCAGTTCTTC.

V gene TRBV18 combines with J gene TRBJ1-1; D is unclear. CDR3 length: 14 residues. Trimming took off 6 bases at V and 1 base at J, with 12 bases between the two ends. Germline V CDR1 and CDR2: KGHSH, LQKENI. The CDR3 reads CASSSGRSNTEAFF. The CDR3 DNA sequence: TGTGCCAGCTCCTCCGGGCGGTCGAACACTGAAGCTTTCTTT.

The V call is TRBV9, the J call TRBJ2-5; 7 bases line up with TRBD2. V was clipped by 4 bases and J by 5 bases; unmatched bases: 11. Looked up from germline, CDR1 is SGDLS and CDR2 is YYNGEE. The CDR3 runs 15 residues. The CDR3 region has the DNA TGTGCCAGCAGCCCATGGGACTACTCCGGGGAGACCCAGTACTTC. It yields the protein CASSPWDYSGETQYF.

V is TRBV29-1 and J is TRBJ1-2; D call uncertain. CDR1 is SQVTM, CDR2 ANQGSEA, per germline. The CDR3 length is 11 residues. The V end was cut by 6 bases, the J end by 9 bases, with 14 bases between. The chain's CDR3 is CSVTGLGSYTF. In nucleotides, the CDR3 is TGCAGCGTCACCGGACTGGGAAGCTACACCTTC.

This clone was detected once. This rearrangement joins TRBV9 to TRBJ1-4, with D perhaps TRBD1 (5 bases). CDR1 and CDR2 from the germline V gene are SGDLS and YYNGEE. Trimming removed 3 bases from V and 1 base from J, with 7 bases in between. The length of the CDR3 is 14 residues. The CDR3 nucleotides are TGTGCCAGCAGCGCGGGGGGAACTAATGAAAAACTGTTTTTT. This sequence encodes CASSAGGTNEKLFF.

Turning to this clone: The same CDR3 can be traced to other DNA sequences in this sample. Written as DNA, the CDR3 is TGTGCCTGGAGTGTAACGTACGAGCAGTACTTC. It is translated as CAWSVTYEQYF. The chain carries TRBV30 and TRBJ2-7; no reliable D call. From germline, CDR1 is GTSNPN and CDR2 SVGIG (reference sequence). V was cut by 0 bases and J by 4 bases, with 4 bases left in between. This CDR3 contains 11 residues.

The rearrangement joins TRBV30 to TRBJ1-3; 11 positions match TRBD1. Germline CDR1 reads GTSNPN; CDR2 reads SVGIG (reference sequence). The CDR3 sequence is 18 residues long. Trimming removed 0 bases from V and 2 bases from J; junction bases left unmatched: 9. CDR3 bases: TGTGCCTGGAGTGTATTATCGGGGACAGGGGGGGCTGGAAACACCATATATTTT. Amino acids: CAWSVLSGTGGAGNTIYF.

The V gene is TRBV4-1, the J gene TRBJ2-7, with D perhaps TRBD1 or TRBD2 (5 bases each). V shed 1 base and J shed 9 bases, with 25 bases lying between them. The CDR3 has 17 amino acids. Germline-derived CDR1 and CDR2 are MGHRA and YSYEKL. The CDR3 region has the DNA TGCGCCAGCAGCCAAGTCCCAGGCCCCCCGGGGCCAGAGGGGCAGTACTTC. This sequence encodes CASSQVPGPPGPEGQYF.

The chain is built from TRBV5-4 and TRBJ2-7; 9 bases fit TRBD2. Germline loops: CDR1 SGHNT, CDR2 YYREEE (reference sequence). Losses at the gene ends were 1 base for V and 2 bases for J; bases not matched to a gene: 7. The CDR3 is made up of 16 amino acids. This chain's CDR3 is CASSLFVGLAPYEQYF. The CDR3 DNA reads as TGTGCCAGCAGCTTGTTCGTCGGACTAGCGCCCTACGAGCAGTACTTC.

J is TRBJ2-1 and V is TRBV29-1; 7 bases match TRBD2. Trimming at V came to 7 bases and at J to 1 base, leaving 4 bases not matched to a gene. From germline, CDR1 is SQVTM and CDR2 ANQGSEA. The CDR3 sequence is 13 residues long. The DNA for the CDR3 is TGCAGCGCCCGGGGGGAGTCCTACAATGAGCAGTTCTTC. Translation gives CSARGESYNEQFF.

The CDR3 DNA reads as TGTGCCAGCAGCTTAAGGCCGGGACAGCAAGAGACCCAGTACTTC. Encoded protein: CASSLRPGQQETQYF. The chain couples TRBV7-2 to TRBJ2-5; 7 positions agree with TRBD1. The V segment lost 2 bases and the J segment 2 bases; nucleotides outside the gene matches: 5. The CDR3 is 15 residues long. CDR1 and CDR2 (germline): SGHTA, FQGNSA.

This CDR3 reads CASSLVLALSTDTQYF. The CDR3 DNA sequence: TGTGCCAGCAGCTTGGTACTAGCTCTTAGCACAGATACGCAGTATTTT. This sequence joins TRBV5-8 and TRBJ2-3; D might be TRBD2 (6 bases). V lost 0 bases and J lost 0, with 11 bases in between. This CDR3 region has 16 residues. From germline, CDR1 is SGHTS and CDR2 YDEGEE.

The chain is built from TRBV7-6 and TRBJ1-5; D is possibly TRBD1 (5 bases). Per germline, CDR1 SGHVS and CDR2 FNYEAQ. Trimming stripped 5 bases from V and 1 base from J, with 15 bases between. This CDR3 has 16 amino acids. The CDR3 nucleotides read TGTGCCAGCAGCCCGGTCTCAGGGTTGAGCAATCAGCCCCAGCATTTT. Translated, it gives CASSPVSGLSNQPQHF.

This clone has more than one count but fewer than ten. The V call is TRBV25-1, the J call TRBJ2-7; D is perhaps TRBD2 (6 bases). Trimming pared 5 bases from V and 4 bases from J, leaving 21 bases between. The germline CDR1 and CDR2 sequences are MGHDK and SYGVNS. CDR3 size: 16 residues. CDR3 residues: CASSTKRGTAHYEQYF. CDR3 DNA sequence: TGTGCCAGCAGTACAAAACGGGGGACTGCGCATTACGAGCAGTACTTC.

The gene calls are TRBV4-3 and TRBJ2-1, with 8 bases fitting TRBD2. After removal of 4 bases from V and 2 bases from J, the junction contained 7 bases not matched to a gene. The CDR3 runs to 16 residues. Germline V lookup: CDR1 LGHNA, CDR2 YSLEER. CDR3 residues: CASSPWTGGAYNEQFF. In DNA form, the CDR3 reads TGCGCCAGCAGCCCCTGGACCGGGGGGGCCTACAATGAGCAGTTCTTC.

The chain carries TRBV5-6 and TRBJ1-4; 7 nucleotides agree with TRBD1. After removal of 3 bases from V and 5 bases from J, the junction contained 4 bases not matched to a gene. There are 14 residues in the CDR3. Germline V gives CDR1 SGHDT, CDR2 YYEEEE. The CDR3 coding sequence is TGTGCCAGCAGCTACGGACAGGACAATGAAAAACTGTTTTTT. It encodes CASSYGQDNEKLFF. Variable domain in full (rest from reference TRBV5-6 and TRBJ1-4): DAGVTQSPTHLIKTRGQQVTLRCSPKSGHDTVSWYQQALGQGPQFIFQYYEEEERQRGNFPDRFSGHQFPNYSSELNVNALLLGDSALYLCASSYGQDNEKLFFGSGTQLSVL.

Here the CDR3 DNA reads TGTGCCAGTAATCCAACAGGATCCGGCGAGCAGTACTTC. Its protein is CASNPTGSGEQYF. This chain connects TRBV19 to TRBJ2-7, with D maybe TRBD1 (5 bases). Trimming pared 7 bases from V and 6 bases from J, leaving 16 bases between. The CDR3 is 13 amino acids. Germline-derived CDR1 and CDR2 are LNHDA and SQIVND (reference sequence).

The chain has TRBV7-2 and TRBJ2-5; D is undetermined. Trimming took 0 bases from V and 5 from J, leaving 10 bases between them. In germline, CDR1 is SGHTA, CDR2 FQGNSA. The CDR3 sequence is 14 residues long. The CDR3 region has the DNA TGTGCCAGCAGCTTAGCTTCCGTTAGGGAGACCCAGTACTTC. Protein: CASSLASVRETQYF.

V is TRBV7-2 and J is TRBJ2-1, with a weak D call TRBD1 (6 bases). The CDR3 is 15 residues long. With 2 bases removed from V and 8 bases from J, the gap between germline ends came to 16 bases. Germline CDR1 reads SGHTA; CDR2 reads FQGNSA. This chain's CDR3 is CASSLSRGSSDEQFF. In nucleotides, the CDR3 is TGTGCCAGCAGCTTATCCAGGGGAAGTAGCGATGAGCAGTTCTTC.

J is TRBJ2-3 and V is TRBV19; D gene uncertain. CDR1 and CDR2 from the germline V gene are LNHDA and SQIVND (reference sequence). V lost 4 bases, J lost 1 base, and 21 bases lay in between. The CDR3 length is 18 residues. The CDR3 DNA reads TGTGCCAGTAGTACCAATCACCCCCAGACAACGCGCACAGATACGCAGTATTTT. Residues: CASSTNHPQTTRTDTQYF.

The chain has TRBV19 and TRBJ1-2; TRBD1 matches at 10 bases. V was clipped by 7 bases and J by 8 bases; unmatched bases: 10. The CDR3 runs to 14 residues. Germline CDR1 and CDR2: LNHDA and SQIVND (reference sequence). This CDR3 reads CASNLDRGRAGYTF. For the CDR3, the DNA is TGTGCCAGTAACCTAGACAGGGGGCGCGCCGGCTACACCTTC.

J is TRBJ1-5 and V is TRBV7-9; D not resolved. CDR1 and CDR2 from the germline V gene are SEHNR and FQNEAQ (reference sequence). The ends were cut back, 5 bases at V and 6 bases at J, with 8 bases in the middle. CDR3 length equals 12 residues. The CDR3 bases are TGTGCCAGCAGCCACGAGGGTCAGCCCCAGCATTTT. It is translated as CASSHEGQPQHF.

The J gene is TRBJ1-3, the V gene TRBV28; the D is unclear. Trimming removed 2 bases at V and 4 bases at J, with 3 bases between. The CDR3 length is 12 residues. Germline CDR1 MDHEN, CDR2 SYDVKM. The CDR3 DNA reads as TGTGCCAGCAGTTTACTGGGAAACACCATATATTTT. Protein: CASSLLGNTIYF.

The chain joins TRBV29-1 to TRBJ1-1; D is uncertain. Trimming left V 6 bases short and J 1 base short, with 9 bases between. In germline, CDR1 is SQVTM, CDR2 ANQGSEA. The CDR3 has 12 residues. This chain's CDR3 is CSVPRANTEAFF. Written as DNA, the CDR3 is TGCAGCGTGCCTCGGGCGAACACTGAAGCTTTCTTT.

There are a few counts of this clone. The V gene is TRBV2, the J gene TRBJ1-5; tentative D call: TRBD1 (6 bases). The CDR3 is 16 amino acids. Between the trimmed V and J ends, which lost 2 bases and 4 bases, there was a span of 15 bases. Per the germline V gene, CDR1 is SNHLY and CDR2 is FYNNEI. CDR3: CASSELYLDRNQPQHF. The CDR3 DNA is TGTGCCAGCAGTGAATTGTACCTGGACAGAAATCAGCCCCAGCATTTT. Supplemented by reference TRBV2 and TRBJ1-5, the full variable domain reads EPEVTQTPSHQVTQMGQEVILRCVPISNHLYFYWYRQILGQKVEFLVSFYNNEISEKSEIFDDQFSVERPDGSNFTLKIRSTKLEDSAMYFCASSELYLDRNQPQHFGDGTRLSIL.

This clone was observed once. This chain joins TRBV7-2 and TRBJ1-5, with no clear D. The germline V and J ends were trimmed by 1 base and 1 base, with 20 bases remaining between them. Germline V gives CDR1 SGHTA, CDR2 FQGNSA. The CDR3 is made up of 19 amino acids. CDR3 sequence (DNA): TGTGCCAGCAGCTTAGATCCGGCGACGGCCGGTGTGAGCAATCAGCCCCAGCATTTT. It codes for CASSLDPATAGVSNQPQHF.

The rearrangement joins TRBV29-1 to TRBJ2-4; 9 nucleotides agree with TRBD2. The CDR3 contains 14 residues. Germline CDR1 and CDR2: SQVTM and ANQGSEA. The V gene end was trimmed by 6 bases and the J gene end by 2 bases; junction bases not matched to a gene: 5. This chain's CDR3 is CSVPAGGTKNIQYF. The CDR3 DNA sequence: TGCAGCGTACCAGCGGGGGGAACCAAAAACATTCAGTACTTC.

This sequence joins TRBV19 and TRBJ1-3; D gene uncertain. V lost 0 bases and J 3 bases, leaving 9 bases between the germline ends. There are 15 residues in the CDR3. Germline values: CDR1 LNHDA, CDR2 SQIVND (reference sequence). The CDR3, as DNA: TGTGCCAGTAGTATAGATGCGACGTTTGGAAACACCATATATTTT. Translated, it gives CASSIDATFGNTIYF.

The chain has TRBV24-1 and TRBJ2-3; 8 nucleotides line up with TRBD2. J gave up 9 bases and V 3 bases, and 10 bases lay outside the gene matches. Germline loops: CDR1 KGHDR, CDR2 SFDVKD. The CDR3 extends over 15 amino acids. CDR3 amino acids: CATSDGDRGGLTQYF. CDR3 DNA sequence: TGTGCCACCAGTGATGGGGACCGGGGGGGCCTCACGCAGTATTTT.